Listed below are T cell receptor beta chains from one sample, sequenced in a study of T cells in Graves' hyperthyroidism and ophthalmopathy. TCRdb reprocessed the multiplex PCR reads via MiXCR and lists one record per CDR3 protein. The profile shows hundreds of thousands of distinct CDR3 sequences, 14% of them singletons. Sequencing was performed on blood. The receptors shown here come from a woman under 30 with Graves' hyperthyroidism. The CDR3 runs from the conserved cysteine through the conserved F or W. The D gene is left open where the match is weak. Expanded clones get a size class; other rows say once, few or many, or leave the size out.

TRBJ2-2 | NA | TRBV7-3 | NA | CASSLVLTSNTGELFF | TGTGCCAGCAGCTTAGTCCTGACCTCGAACACCGGGGAGCTGTTTTTT
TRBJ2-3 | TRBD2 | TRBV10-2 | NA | CASSESASGLSTDTQYF | TGCGCCAGCAGTGAGTCTGCTAGCGGCCTAAGCACAGATACGCAGTATTTT
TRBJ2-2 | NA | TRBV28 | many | CASMAHSNTGELFF | TGTGCCAGCATGGCCCACTCGAACACCGGGGAGCTGTTTTTT
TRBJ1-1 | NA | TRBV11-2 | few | CASSPPYPGNTEAFF | TGTGCCAGCAGCCCTCCTTACCCGGGGAACACTGAAGCTTTCTTT
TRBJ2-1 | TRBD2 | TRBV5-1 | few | CASSLPRLAGVGEQFF | TGCGCCAGCAGCTTGCCCCGACTAGCGGGAGTCGGTGAGCAGTTCTTC
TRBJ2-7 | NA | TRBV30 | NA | CAWNTPGRIYEQYF | TGTGCCTGGAACACGCCCGGACGGATCTACGAGCAGTACTTC
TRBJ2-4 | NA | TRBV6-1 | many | CASSGLTPRVAKNIQYF | TGTGCCAGCAGTGGCCTCACTCCGAGGGTTGCCAAAAACATTCAGTACTTC
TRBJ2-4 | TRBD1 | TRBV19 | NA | CASSTGQGAKGKNIQYF | TGTGCCAGTAGTACGGGACAGGGGGCGAAGGGCAAAAACATTCAGTACTTC
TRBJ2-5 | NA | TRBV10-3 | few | CAVGVKAQETQYF | TGTGCCGTCGGAGTTAAGGCCCAAGAGACCCAGTACTTC
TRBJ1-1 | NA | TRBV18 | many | CASSPPELPKNTEAFF | TGTGCCAGCTCACCACCGGAGCTTCCAAAGAACACTGAAGCTTTCTTT
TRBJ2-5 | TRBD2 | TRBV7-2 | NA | CASSATSGRSETQYF | TGTGCCAGCAGCGCGACTAGCGGGAGGTCAGAGACCCAGTACTTC
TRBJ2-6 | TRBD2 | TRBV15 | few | CATSGSGILSGANVLTF | TGTGCCACCAGCGGTAGCGGGATTTTATCCGGGGCCAACGTCCTGACTTTC
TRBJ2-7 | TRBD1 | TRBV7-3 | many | CASSLSGTGFEQYF | TGTGCCAGCAGCTTGTCCGGGACAGGGTTCGAGCAGTACTTC
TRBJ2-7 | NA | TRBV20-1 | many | CSASPAGEQYF | TGCAGTGCTAGCCCCGCTGGCGAGCAGTACTTC
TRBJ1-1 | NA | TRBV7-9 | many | CASSPTGGGGGTEAFF | TGTGCCAGCAGCCCCACAGGTGGCGGTGGGGGAACTGAAGCTTTCTTT
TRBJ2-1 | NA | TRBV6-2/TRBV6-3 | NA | CASTTGDNEQFF | TGTGCCAGCACGACCGGCGACAATGAGCAGTTCTTC
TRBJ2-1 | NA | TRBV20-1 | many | CSASLPLGYNEQFF | TGCAGTGCTAGCCTCCCTTTGGGGTACAATGAGCAGTTCTTC
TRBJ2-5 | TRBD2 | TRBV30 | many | CAWTRLAGSQTQYF | TGTGCCTGGACAAGACTAGCGGGAAGCCAGACCCAGTACTTC
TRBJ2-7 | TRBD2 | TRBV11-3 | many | CASTAGGRSYEQYF | TGTGCCAGCACCGCCGGCGGGAGATCCTACGAGCAGTACTTC
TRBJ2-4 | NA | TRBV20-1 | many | CSARVLGGLSIAKNIQYF | TGCAGTGCTAGAGTCTTGGGAGGCTTGTCAATAGCCAAAAACATTCAGTACTTC
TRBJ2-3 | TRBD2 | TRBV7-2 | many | CASSLVAAASGRGDTQYF | TGTGCCAGCAGCTTAGTTGCCGCGGCTAGCGGGAGGGGGGATACGCAGTATTTT
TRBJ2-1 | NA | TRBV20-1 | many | CSAHQRGSSYNEQFF | TGCAGTGCCCACCAAAGGGGGAGCTCCTACAATGAGCAGTTCTTC
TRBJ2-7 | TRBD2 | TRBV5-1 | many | CASSLAGTSGIYEQYF | TGCGCCAGCAGCTTGGCCGGGACTAGCGGGATCTACGAGCAGTACTTC
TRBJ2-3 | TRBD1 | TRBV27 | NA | CASSQSGTGRYF | TGTGCCAGCAGTCAATCCGGGACAGGGCGGTATTTT